This T cell receptor beta chain was retrieved from a study of blood T cell repertoires in COVID-19. Study as a whole: Acute and convalescent COVID-19 specimens originated in the United States, Italy and Spain. The analysed material was cDNA or gDNA that came from T cells, B-cell-depleted T cells, or PBMCs.

V lost 8 bases, J lost 6 bases, and 10 bases lay in between. Germline lookup yields CDR1 MNHEY and CDR2 SVGAGI. The CDR3 is 11 amino acids. As processed by the authors: It was from reference gene primer amplification that nucleated cell counts were estimated. Assay: immunoSEQ multiplex PCR; the TCRdb copy retains only in-frame clones and omits some. That table furnishes V, J and clone size, whereas the DNA furnished D and trimming. This repertoire shows some 83,000 clones, 81% found once; its top ten account for around 40%. Source material: peripheral blood. The chain recombines TRBV6-5 with TRBJ1-1; D is ambiguous. The origin of this receptor is a man older than 75 with acute or convalescent COVID-19. CDR3 region: CASALPAEAFF. The DNA of the CDR3 is TGTGCCAGCGCCCTCCCGGCTGAAGCTTTCTTT.